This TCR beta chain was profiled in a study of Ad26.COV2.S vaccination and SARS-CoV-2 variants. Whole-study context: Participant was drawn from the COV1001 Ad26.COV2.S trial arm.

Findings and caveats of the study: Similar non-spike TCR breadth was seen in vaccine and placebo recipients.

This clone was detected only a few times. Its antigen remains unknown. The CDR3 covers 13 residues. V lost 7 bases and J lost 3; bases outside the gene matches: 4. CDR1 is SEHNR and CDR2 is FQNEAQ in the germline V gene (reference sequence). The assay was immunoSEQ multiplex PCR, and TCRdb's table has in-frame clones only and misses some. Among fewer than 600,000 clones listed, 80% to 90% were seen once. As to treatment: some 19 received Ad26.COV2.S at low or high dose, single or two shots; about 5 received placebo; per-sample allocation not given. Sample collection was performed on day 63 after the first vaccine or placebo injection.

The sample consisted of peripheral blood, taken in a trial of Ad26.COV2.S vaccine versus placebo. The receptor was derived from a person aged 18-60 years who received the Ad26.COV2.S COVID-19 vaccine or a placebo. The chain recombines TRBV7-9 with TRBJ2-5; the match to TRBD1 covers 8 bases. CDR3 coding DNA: TGTGCCAGCACCCGACAGGGGAAAGAGACCCAGTACTTC. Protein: CASTRQGKETQYF.